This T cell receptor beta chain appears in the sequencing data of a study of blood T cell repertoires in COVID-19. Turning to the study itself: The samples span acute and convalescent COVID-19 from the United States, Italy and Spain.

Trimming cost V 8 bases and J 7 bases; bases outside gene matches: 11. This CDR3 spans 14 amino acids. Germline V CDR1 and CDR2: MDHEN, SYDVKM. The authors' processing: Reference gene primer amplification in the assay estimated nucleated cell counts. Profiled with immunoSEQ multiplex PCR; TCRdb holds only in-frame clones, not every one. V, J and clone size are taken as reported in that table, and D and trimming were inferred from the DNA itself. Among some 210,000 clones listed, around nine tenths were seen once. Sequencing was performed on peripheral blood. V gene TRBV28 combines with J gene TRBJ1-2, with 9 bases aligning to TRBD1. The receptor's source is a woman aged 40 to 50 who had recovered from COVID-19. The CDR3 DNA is TGTGCCAGCGGGCCAAGGACAGGGGTCGCTGGCTACACCTTC. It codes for CASGPRTGVAGYTF.